One and the same sample provided the 29 T cell receptor beta chains below, sequenced in a study of blood T cell repertoires in COVID-19. Method: immunoSEQ multiplex PCR; TCRdb's copy keeps in-frame clones and lacks some. This table has around 140,000 clones, 80% appearing once. The sample was peripheral blood. These receptors were collected from a man in his 70s who had recovered from COVID-19.

This clone was seen a single time. The gene calls are TRBV4-1 and TRBJ2-5; 8 bases fit TRBD2. Trimming removed 0 bases from V and 2 bases from J; junction bases left unmatched: 11. The CDR3 has 18 amino acids. Germline CDR1 reads MGHRA; CDR2 reads YSYEKL. The CDR3 here is CASSQEHLGAGGQETQYF. CDR3 DNA sequence: TGCGCCAGCAGCCAAGAGCACCTTGGGGCGGGAGGACAAGAGACCCAGTACTTC.

The chain links TRBV6-5 to TRBJ2-1; 7 positions agree with TRBD1. The J segment lost 7 bases and the V segment lost 4 bases, leaving 13 bases of the junction unmatched. Germline V CDR1 and CDR2: MNHEY, SVGAGI. This CDR3 has 16 residues. In DNA form, the CDR3 reads TGTGCCAGCAGTTCTATTCAGGGGGTACCGGGGAATGAGCAGTTCTTC. Encoded protein: CASSSIQGVPGNEQFF.

The chain links TRBV4-1 to TRBJ2-3, with TRBD2 matching 7 bases. Germline V gene data show CDR1 as MGHRA and CDR2 as YSYEKL. The CDR3 length is 15 residues. The J segment lost 3 bases and the V segment lost 4 bases, leaving 7 bases of the junction unmatched. CDR3 protein: CASSLAGGSTDTQYF. The CDR3 DNA follows: TGCGCCAGCAGCCTCGCGGGCGGGAGTACAGATACGCAGTATTTT.

This chain connects TRBV10-3 to TRBJ2-2, with 7 bases that match TRBD2. Trimming took 3 bases from V and 1 from J; bases not matched to a gene: 8. The CDR3 is made up of 17 amino acids. Germline CDR1 ENHRY, CDR2 SYGVKD. This CDR3 reads CAISDPLGGRNTGELFF. The CDR3 DNA follows: TGTGCCATCAGTGACCCCCTGGGCGGGAGGAACACCGGGGAGCTGTTTTTT.

The DNA of the CDR3 is TGTGCCAGCAGCCGTTGGACTAGCGGGAGTTACAATGAGCAGTTCTTC. Translation gives CASSRWTSGSYNEQFF. The J gene is TRBJ2-1, the V gene TRBV3-1 (or the pseudogene TRBV3-2), with TRBD2 matching over 13 bases. V lost 4 bases to trimming and J lost 4 bases; unmatched junction nucleotides: 4. This CDR3 region has 16 residues. CDR1 and CDR2 from the germline V gene are LGHDT and YNNKEL (reference sequence).

This chain uses TRBV6-5 with TRBJ2-1; 7 positions agree with TRBD1. This CDR3 has 15 residues. Germline assignment: CDR1 MNHEY and CDR2 SVGAGI. The V segment lost 8 bases and the J segment 0 bases; nucleotides outside the gene matches: 7. CDR3 amino acids: CASGGQPSSYNEQFF. In nucleotides, the CDR3 is TGTGCCAGCGGGGGACAGCCGAGCTCCTACAATGAGCAGTTCTTC.

The rearrangement links TRBV5-4 to TRBJ2-3; 12 nucleotides match TRBD1. The CDR3 is 16 residues long. J was trimmed by 5 bases and V by 0 bases; bases with no gene match: 4. Germline loops: CDR1 SGHNT, CDR2 YYREEE (reference sequence). CDR3 in amino acids: CASSLGDRGQGDTQYF. In DNA form, the CDR3 reads TGTGCCAGCAGCTTGGGGGACAGGGGGCAGGGAGATACGCAGTATTTT.

The chain links TRBV7-2 to TRBJ2-5; 8 bases map to TRBD2. Losses at the gene ends were 4 bases for V and 5 bases for J; bases not matched to a gene: 15. This CDR3 is 17 amino acids long. Germline-derived CDR1 and CDR2 are SGHTA and FQGNSA. CDR3 residues: CASSSVKAGAAGETQYF. The CDR3 DNA reads as TGTGCCAGCAGCTCGGTGAAAGCGGGAGCAGCGGGGGAGACCCAGTACTTC.

CDR3 DNA: TGTGCCAGCAGTCAGGGTTACCCTGAAGCTTTCTTT. Encoded protein: CASSQGYPEAFF. This chain joins TRBV12-3 or TRBV12-4 and TRBJ1-1; TRBD1 is a possible D gene (5 bases). Trimming took 5 bases from V and 6 from J, leaving 10 bases between them. The CDR3 has 12 amino acids.

The chain joins TRBV6-5 to TRBJ2-1; 10 bases fit TRBD2. The CDR3 sequence is 15 residues long. After removal of 4 bases from V and 6 bases from J, the junction contained 6 bases not matched to a gene. The germline CDR1 and CDR2 sequences are MNHEY and SVGAGI. The CDR3 spells CASSSSGLAPNEQFF. CDR3 DNA sequence: TGTGCCAGCAGTTCCTCGGGACTAGCGCCCAATGAGCAGTTCTTC.

The V and J genes are TRBV28 and TRBJ2-7; 10 bases are shared with TRBD2. V lost 4 bases to trimming and J lost 2 bases; unmatched junction nucleotides: 5. The CDR3 spans 15 residues. CDR1 and CDR2 from the germline V gene are MDHEN and SYDVKM. The chain's CDR3 is CASSSRTSGAYEQYF. The CDR3 region has the DNA TGTGCCAGCAGTTCAAGGACTAGCGGAGCCTACGAGCAGTACTTC. Full variable domain (missing parts from reference TRBV28 and TRBJ2-7): DVKVTQSSRYLVKRTGEKVFLECVQDMDHENMFWYRQDPGLGLRLIYFSYDVKMKEKGDIPEGYSVSREKKERFSLILESASTNQTSMYLCASSSRTSGAYEQYFGPGTRLTVT.

The chain links TRBV11-3 to TRBJ2-1; 7 positions agree with TRBD1. The CDR3 totals 15 residues. V lost 1 base to trimming and J lost 0 bases; unmatched junction nucleotides: 0. CDR1 and CDR2 (germline): SGHNT, YENEEA. In DNA form, the CDR3 reads TGTGCCAGCAGCTTAGCAGGGGGCTCCTACAATGAGCAGTTCTTC. It encodes CASSLAGGSYNEQFF.

J is TRBJ2-2 and V is TRBV3-1 (or the pseudogene TRBV3-2); 14 positions match TRBD2. V lost 4 bases to trimming and J lost 7 bases; unmatched junction nucleotides: 5. Germline CDR1 LGHDT, CDR2 YNNKEL (reference sequence). The CDR3 runs to 16 residues. CDR3 in amino acids: CASSLGTSGSNGELFF. Here the CDR3 DNA reads TGTGCCAGCAGCCTTGGGACTAGCGGGAGTAACGGGGAGCTGTTTTTT.

The V gene is TRBV7-8, the J gene TRBJ2-3; no reliable D call. The CDR3 has 14 amino acids. The germline gives CDR1 SGHVS, CDR2 FQNEAQ. V shed 4 bases and J shed 6 bases, with 14 bases lying between them. For the CDR3, the DNA is TGTGCCAGCAGCTCCCACAGACGGTACGATACGCAGTATTTT. Translated: CASSSHRRYDTQYF. The full variable domain, its missing parts supplied by reference TRBV7-8 and TRBJ2-3, is GAGVSQSPRYKVAKRGQDVALRCDPISGHVSLFWYQQALGQGPEFLTYFQNEAQLDKSGLPSDRFFAERPEGSVSTLKIQRTQQEDSAVYLCASSSHRRYDTQYFGPGTRLTVL.

The chain uses TRBV5-1 and TRBJ2-2, with 11 bases aligning to TRBD2. J gave up 10 bases and V 5 bases, and 10 bases lay outside the gene matches. The CDR3 runs to 15 residues. Looked up from germline, CDR1 is SGHRS and CDR2 is YFSETQ. DNA of the CDR3: TGCGCCAGCAGGGTTCTAGCGGGAGGAAAGGAGGAGCTGTTTTTT. As protein: CASRVLAGGKEELFF.

This rearrangement joins TRBV7-9 to TRBJ1-4; no clear D gene. The germline CDR1 and CDR2 sequences are SEHNR and FQNEAQ (reference sequence). The CDR3 totals 16 residues. V lost 1 base, J lost 5 bases, and 14 bases lay in between. The CDR3 sequence is CASSLGLGMENEKLFF. CDR3 nucleotide sequence: TGTGCCAGCAGCTTAGGTCTAGGAATGGAGAATGAAAAACTGTTTTTT.

The V gene is TRBV9, the J gene TRBJ1-2; 7 positions agree with TRBD1. This CDR3 region has 15 residues. With 2 bases clipped from V and 0 bases from J, the junction kept 4 bases outside the gene matches. Per germline, CDR1 SGDLS and CDR2 YYNGEE. In DNA form, the CDR3 reads TGTGCCAGCAGCGTCGGACAGGCAGCTAACTATGGCTACACCTTC. It specifies CASSVGQAANYGYTF.

This clone was counted a few times. The junction does not match germline at one end; this may be a read error. J is TRBJ1-1 and V is TRBV11-2; D is undetermined. From germline, CDR1 is SGHAT and CDR2 FQNNGV. CDR3 length equals 12 residues. The CDR3 is CASSPTVTGAFF. The CDR3 coding sequence is TGTGCCAGCAGCCCGACGGTGACTGGAGCTTTCTTT.

This clone was counted a single time. The V gene is TRBV27, the J gene TRBJ2-2, with 8 positions matching TRBD1. V shed 4 bases and J 1 base; nucleotides not matched to a gene: 2. In germline, CDR1 is MNHEY, CDR2 SMNVEV (reference sequence). This CDR3 comprises 15 residues. The CDR3 DNA follows: TGTGCCAGCAGTTCTGGACAGGGGAACACCGGGGAGCTGTTTTTT. This encodes CASSSGQGNTGELFF.

The chain is built from TRBV5-1 and TRBJ2-7; 11 positions match TRBD2. Per germline, CDR1 SGHRS and CDR2 YFSETQ. The length of the CDR3 is 14 residues. With 2 bases clipped from V and 4 bases from J, the junction kept 2 bases outside the gene matches. The chain's CDR3 is CASSFTSGSYEQYF. Written as DNA, the CDR3 is TGCGCCAGCAGCTTCACTAGCGGGAGTTACGAGCAGTACTTC.

The V and J genes are TRBV19 and TRBJ1-5; D is unclear. This CDR3 region has 15 residues. Per the germline V gene, CDR1 is LNHDA and CDR2 is SQIVND (reference sequence). V was trimmed by 7 bases and J by 9 bases, leaving 22 bases between them. The CDR3 sequence is CASTPDAAGKGPQHF. Written as DNA, the CDR3 is TGTGCCAGTACCCCCGATGCGGCGGGGAAGGGGCCCCAGCATTTT. The full variable domain, in which reference TRBV19 and TRBJ1-5 provide the parts outside the CDR3, is DGGITQSPKYLFRKEGQNVTLSCEQNLNHDAMYWYRQDPGQGLRLIYYSQIVNDFQKGDIAEGYSVSREKKESFPLTVTSAQKNPTAFYLCASTPDAAGKGPQHFGDGTRLSIL.

A single count supports this clone. The chain has TRBV29-1 and TRBJ2-3; 12 bases align to TRBD2. Trimming took 7 bases from V and 2 from J; bases not matched to a gene: 4. Germline V gives CDR1 SQVTM, CDR2 ANQGSEA. The CDR3 covers 14 residues. Written as DNA, the CDR3 is TGCAGCGCCGGACTAGCGGGGTTCACAGATACGCAGTATTTT. This translates into CSAGLAGFTDTQYF.

CDR3: CASAWTGEETQYF. CDR3 coding DNA: TGTGCCAGCGCCTGGACAGGGGAAGAGACCCAGTACTTC. V usage is TRBV11-1 and J usage is TRBJ2-5, with 9 bases identical to TRBD1. From germline, CDR1 is SGHAT and CDR2 FQDESV (reference sequence). V lost 8 bases and J lost 3; bases outside the gene matches: 4. This CDR3 has 13 amino acids.

The V gene is TRBV2, the J gene TRBJ2-7; tentative D call: TRBD2 (6 bases). Germline CDR1 SNHLY, CDR2 FYNNEI. The CDR3 length is 14 residues. V was pared by 6 bases and J by 0 bases, with 12 bases between. The CDR3 DNA reads as TGTGCCAGCAGGCGGGACTCGAGCTCCTACGAGCAGTACTTC. It specifies CASRRDSSSYEQYF. Looking up the rest from reference TRBV2 and TRBJ2-7 gives the full variable domain: EPEVTQTPSHQVTQMGQEVILRCVPISNHLYFYWYRQILGQKVEFLVSFYNNEISEKSEIFDDQFSVERPDGSNFTLKIRSTKLEDSAMYFCASRRDSSSYEQYFGPGTRLTVT.

This clone was seen only once. The rearrangement links TRBV2 to TRBJ1-2; 8 nucleotides agree with TRBD1. The CDR3 extends over 13 amino acids. Germline lookup yields CDR1 SNHLY and CDR2 FYNNEI. Trimming cost V 7 bases and J 8 bases; bases outside gene matches: 9. The CDR3: CASNPGGNRGYTF. CDR3 sequence (DNA): TGTGCCAGCAACCCAGGGGGCAATAGGGGCTACACCTTC.

This clone has just one count. The chain recombines TRBV27 with TRBJ2-3; D is uncertain. Trimming cost V 5 bases and J 2 bases, with 11 bases left between them. The CDR3 contains 14 residues. Germline loops: CDR1 MNHEY, CDR2 SMNVEV (reference sequence). The CDR3, as DNA: TGTGCCAGCAGTATACAGCTACACACAGATACGCAGTATTTT. It encodes CASSIQLHTDTQYF.

This chain uses TRBV6-4 with TRBJ1-1; TRBD1 aligns across 9 bases. Germline V CDR1 and CDR2: MRHNA, SNTAGT. The CDR3 consists of 14 residues. Germline trimming cut 8 bases from V and 4 bases from J; bases unmatched to any gene: 8. CDR3 region: CASGTGNRGTEAFF. CDR3 nucleotides: TGTGCCAGCGGGACAGGGAACAGGGGCACTGAAGCTTTCTTT.

The chain links TRBV29-1 to TRBJ2-1; D possibly corresponds to TRBD1 (5 bases). The V gene's germline CDR1 is SQVTM and CDR2 ANQGSEA. Trimming shortened V by 4 bases and J by 2 bases, and 6 bases separated the two germline ends. The CDR3 consists of 12 residues. The CDR3 region has the DNA TGCAGCGTTGTCAGGGCCTACAATGAGCAGTTCTTC. The encoded protein is CSVVRAYNEQFF.

CDR3 in DNA: TGTGCCAGCAGTGAAGAGGGGGTGATAGGGATGAACACTGAAGCTTTCTTT. This gives the protein CASSEEGVIGMNTEAFF. J is TRBJ1-1 and V is TRBV6-1; D is possibly TRBD1 (6 bases). Trimming left V 1 base short and J 0 bases short, with 15 bases between. The CDR3 is 17 residues long. Germline assignment: CDR1 MNHNS and CDR2 SASEGT.